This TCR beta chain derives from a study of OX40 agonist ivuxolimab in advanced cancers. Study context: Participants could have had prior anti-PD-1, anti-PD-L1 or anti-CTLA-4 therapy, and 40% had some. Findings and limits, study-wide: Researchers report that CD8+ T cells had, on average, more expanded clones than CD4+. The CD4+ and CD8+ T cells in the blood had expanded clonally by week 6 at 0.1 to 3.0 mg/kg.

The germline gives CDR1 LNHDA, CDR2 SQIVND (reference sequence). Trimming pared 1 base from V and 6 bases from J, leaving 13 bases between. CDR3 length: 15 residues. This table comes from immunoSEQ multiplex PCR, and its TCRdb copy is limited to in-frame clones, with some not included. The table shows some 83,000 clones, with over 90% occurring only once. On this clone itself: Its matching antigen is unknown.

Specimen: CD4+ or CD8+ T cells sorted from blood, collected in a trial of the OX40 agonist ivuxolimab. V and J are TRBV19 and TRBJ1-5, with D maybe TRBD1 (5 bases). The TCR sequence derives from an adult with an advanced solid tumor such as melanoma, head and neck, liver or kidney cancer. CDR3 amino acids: CASSIVGPGGQPQHF. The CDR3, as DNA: TGTGCCAGTAGTATAGTGGGACCTGGCGGTCAGCCCCAGCATTTT.